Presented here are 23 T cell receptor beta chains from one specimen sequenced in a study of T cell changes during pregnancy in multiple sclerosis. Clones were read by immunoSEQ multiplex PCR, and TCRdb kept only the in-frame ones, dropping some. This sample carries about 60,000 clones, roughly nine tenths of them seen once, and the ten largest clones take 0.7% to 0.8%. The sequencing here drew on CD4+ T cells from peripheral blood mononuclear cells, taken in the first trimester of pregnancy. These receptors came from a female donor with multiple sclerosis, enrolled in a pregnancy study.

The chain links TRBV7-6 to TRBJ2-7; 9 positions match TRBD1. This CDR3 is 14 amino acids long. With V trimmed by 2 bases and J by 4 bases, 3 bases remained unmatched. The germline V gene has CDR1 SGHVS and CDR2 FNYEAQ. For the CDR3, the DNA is TGTGCCAGCAGCTTATACAGGGGGCAGTACGAGCAGTACTTC. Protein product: CASSLYRGQYEQYF.

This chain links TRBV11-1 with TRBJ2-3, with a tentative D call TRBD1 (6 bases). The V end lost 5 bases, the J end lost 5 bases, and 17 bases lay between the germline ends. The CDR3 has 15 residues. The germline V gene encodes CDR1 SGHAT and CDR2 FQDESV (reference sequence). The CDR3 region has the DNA TGTGCCAGCAGCCCCGAACAGGGTAACAAAGATACGCAGTATTTT. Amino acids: CASSPEQGNKDTQYF.

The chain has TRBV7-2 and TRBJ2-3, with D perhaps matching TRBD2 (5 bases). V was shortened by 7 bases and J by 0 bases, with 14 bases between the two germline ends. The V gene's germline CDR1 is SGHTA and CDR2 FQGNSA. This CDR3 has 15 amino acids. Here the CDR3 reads CASTLGGFSTDTQYF. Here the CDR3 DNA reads TGTGCCAGCACCCTAGGAGGCTTTAGCACAGATACGCAGTATTTT.

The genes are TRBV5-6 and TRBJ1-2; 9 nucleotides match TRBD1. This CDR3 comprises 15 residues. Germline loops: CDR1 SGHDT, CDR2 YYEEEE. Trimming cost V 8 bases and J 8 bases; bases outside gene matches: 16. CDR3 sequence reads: CASSQGAIWVGGYTF. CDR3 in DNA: TGTGCCAGTTCACAGGGGGCGATTTGGGTTGGGGGCTACACCTTC.

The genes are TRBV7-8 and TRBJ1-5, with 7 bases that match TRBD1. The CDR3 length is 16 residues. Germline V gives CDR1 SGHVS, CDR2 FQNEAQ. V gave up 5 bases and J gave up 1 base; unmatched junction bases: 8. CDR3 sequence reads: CASSPSAGGSNQPQHF. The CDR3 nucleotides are TGTGCCAGCAGCCCCAGCGCAGGGGGGAGCAATCAGCCCCAGCATTTT.

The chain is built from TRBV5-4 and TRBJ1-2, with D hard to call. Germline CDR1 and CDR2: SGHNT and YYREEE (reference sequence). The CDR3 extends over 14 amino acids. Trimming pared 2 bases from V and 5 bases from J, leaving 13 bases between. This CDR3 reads CASSFANGFYGYTF. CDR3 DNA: TGTGCCAGCAGCTTTGCGAACGGGTTTTATGGCTACACCTTC.

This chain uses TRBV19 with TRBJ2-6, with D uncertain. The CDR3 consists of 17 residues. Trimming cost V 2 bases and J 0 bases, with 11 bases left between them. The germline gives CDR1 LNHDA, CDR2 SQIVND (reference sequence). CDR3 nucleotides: TGTGCCAGTAGTATAACTAAGGCTTCCTCTGGGGCCAACGTCCTGACTTTC. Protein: CASSITKASSGANVLTF.

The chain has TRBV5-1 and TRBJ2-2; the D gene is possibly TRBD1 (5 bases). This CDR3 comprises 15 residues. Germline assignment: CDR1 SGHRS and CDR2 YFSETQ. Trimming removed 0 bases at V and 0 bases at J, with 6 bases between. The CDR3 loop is CASSLGRANTGELFF. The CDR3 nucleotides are TGCGCCAGCAGCTTGGGCAGGGCGAACACCGGGGAGCTGTTTTTT.

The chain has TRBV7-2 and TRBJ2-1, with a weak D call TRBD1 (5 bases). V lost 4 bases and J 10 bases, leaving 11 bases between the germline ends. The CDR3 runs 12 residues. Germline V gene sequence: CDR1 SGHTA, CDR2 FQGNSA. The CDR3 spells CASSSTGLEQFF. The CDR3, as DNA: TGTGCCAGCAGCTCCACAGGATTGGAGCAGTTCTTC.

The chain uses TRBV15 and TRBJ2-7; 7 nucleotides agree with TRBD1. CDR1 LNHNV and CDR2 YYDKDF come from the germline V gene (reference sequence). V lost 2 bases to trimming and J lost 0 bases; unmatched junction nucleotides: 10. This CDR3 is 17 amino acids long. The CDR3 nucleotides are TGTGCCACCAGCAGAAATAGACAGGGTCGGAGCTCCTACGAGCAGTACTTC. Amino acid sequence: CATSRNRQGRSSYEQYF.

The CDR3 nucleotides are TGTGCCAGCAGATGGACAGGCAATCAGCCCCAGCATTTT. This encodes CASRWTGNQPQHF. V gene TRBV2 combines with J gene TRBJ1-5, with a possible D match to TRBD1 (6 bases). The germline V gene has CDR1 SNHLY and CDR2 FYNNEI. The V and J ends lost 6 bases and 2 bases respectively, with 8 bases between them. The CDR3 is 13 residues long.

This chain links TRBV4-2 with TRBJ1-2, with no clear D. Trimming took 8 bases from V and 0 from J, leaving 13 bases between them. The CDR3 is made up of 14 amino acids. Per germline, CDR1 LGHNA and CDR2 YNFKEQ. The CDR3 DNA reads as TGTGCCAGCGCCCTTGAGGCCGCTAACTATGGCTACACCTTC. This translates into CASALEAANYGYTF.

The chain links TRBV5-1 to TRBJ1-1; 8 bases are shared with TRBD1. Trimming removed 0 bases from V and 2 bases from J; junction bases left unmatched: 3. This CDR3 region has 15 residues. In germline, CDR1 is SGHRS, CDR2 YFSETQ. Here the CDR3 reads CASSLDRGANTEAFF. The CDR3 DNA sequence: TGCGCCAGCAGCTTGGACAGGGGGGCTAACACTGAAGCTTTCTTT.

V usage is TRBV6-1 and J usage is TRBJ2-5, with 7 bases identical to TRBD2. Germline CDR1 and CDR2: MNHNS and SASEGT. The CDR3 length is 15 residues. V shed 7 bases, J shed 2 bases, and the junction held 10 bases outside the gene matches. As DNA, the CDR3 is TGTGCCAGCACCTCCGGCGGACTAGGGCAAGAGACCCAGTACTTC. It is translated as CASTSGGLGQETQYF.

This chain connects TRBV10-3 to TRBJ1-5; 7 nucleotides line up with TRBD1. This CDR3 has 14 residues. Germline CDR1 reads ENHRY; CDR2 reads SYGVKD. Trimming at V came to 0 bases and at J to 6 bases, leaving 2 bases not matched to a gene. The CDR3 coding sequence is TGTGCCATCAGTGAGTCGGGACAGCCTCAGCCCCAGCATTTT. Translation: CAISESGQPQPQHF.

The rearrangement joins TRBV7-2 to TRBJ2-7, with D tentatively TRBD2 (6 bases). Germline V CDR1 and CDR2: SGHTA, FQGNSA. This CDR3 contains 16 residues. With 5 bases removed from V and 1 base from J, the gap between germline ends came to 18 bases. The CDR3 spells CASSPNTGGASYEQYF. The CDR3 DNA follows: TGTGCCAGCAGCCCGAATACCGGGGGTGCTTCCTACGAGCAGTACTTC. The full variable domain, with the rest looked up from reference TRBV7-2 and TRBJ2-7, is GAGVSQSPSNKVTEKGKDVELRCDPISGHTALYWYRQSLGQGLEFLIYFQGNSAPDKSGLPSDRFSAERTGGSVSTLTIQRTQQEDSAVYLCASSPNTGGASYEQYFGPGTRLTVT.

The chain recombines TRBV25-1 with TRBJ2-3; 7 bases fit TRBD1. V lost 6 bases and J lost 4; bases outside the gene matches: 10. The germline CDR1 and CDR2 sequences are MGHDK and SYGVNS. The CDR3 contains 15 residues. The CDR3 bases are TGTGCCAGCAGCGAGATAGGGGGCGCGGCAGATACGCAGTATTTT. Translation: CASSEIGGAADTQYF.

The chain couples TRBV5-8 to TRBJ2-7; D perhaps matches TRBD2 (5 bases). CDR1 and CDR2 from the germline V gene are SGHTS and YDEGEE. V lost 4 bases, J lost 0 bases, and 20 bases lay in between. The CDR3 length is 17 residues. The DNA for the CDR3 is TGTGCCAGCAGCCACCCAACCCAACTAGGGAGCTCCTACGAGCAGTACTTC. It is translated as CASSHPTQLGSSYEQYF. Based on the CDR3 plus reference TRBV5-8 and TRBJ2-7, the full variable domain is EAGVTQSPTHLIKTRGQQATLRCSPISGHTSVYWYQQALGLGLQFLLWYDEGEERNRGNFPPRFSGRQFPNYSSELNVNALELEDSALYLCASSHPTQLGSSYEQYFGPGTRLTVT.

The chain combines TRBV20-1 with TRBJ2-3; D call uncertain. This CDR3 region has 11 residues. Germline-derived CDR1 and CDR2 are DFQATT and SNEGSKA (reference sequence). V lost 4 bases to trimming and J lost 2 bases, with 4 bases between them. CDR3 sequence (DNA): TGCAGTGCTACATCCACAGATACGCAGTATTTT. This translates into CSATSTDTQYF.

Written as DNA, the CDR3 is TGTGCCAGCAGCTGGACAGGGATACTTGGCTACACCTTC. Its translation is CASSWTGILGYTF. The J gene is TRBJ1-2, the V gene TRBV5-6, with 8 bases that match TRBD1. Germline assignment: CDR1 SGHDT and CDR2 YYEEEE. V lost 3 bases to trimming and J lost 7 bases; unmatched junction nucleotides: 5. The CDR3 covers 13 residues.

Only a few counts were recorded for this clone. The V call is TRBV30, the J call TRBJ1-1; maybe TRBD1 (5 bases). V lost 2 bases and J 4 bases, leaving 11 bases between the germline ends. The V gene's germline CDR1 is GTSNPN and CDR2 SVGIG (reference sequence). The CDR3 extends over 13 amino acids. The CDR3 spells CAWSQEGLTEAFF. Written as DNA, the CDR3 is TGTGCCTGGAGTCAGGAGGGGCTCACTGAAGCTTTCTTT.

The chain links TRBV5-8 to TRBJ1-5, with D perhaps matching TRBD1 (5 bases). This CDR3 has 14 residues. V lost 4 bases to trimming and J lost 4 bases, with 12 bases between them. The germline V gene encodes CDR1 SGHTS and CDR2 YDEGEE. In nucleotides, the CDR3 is TGTGCCAGCAGCCAGGTGGGGGGTAATCAGCCCCAGCATTTT. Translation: CASSQVGGNQPQHF.

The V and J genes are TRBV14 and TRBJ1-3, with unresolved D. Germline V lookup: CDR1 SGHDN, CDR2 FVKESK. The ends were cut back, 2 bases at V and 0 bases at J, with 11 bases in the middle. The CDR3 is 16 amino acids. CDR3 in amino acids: CASSQRLLSSGNTIYF. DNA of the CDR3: TGTGCCAGCAGCCAACGACTGTTAAGCTCTGGAAACACCATATATTTT.